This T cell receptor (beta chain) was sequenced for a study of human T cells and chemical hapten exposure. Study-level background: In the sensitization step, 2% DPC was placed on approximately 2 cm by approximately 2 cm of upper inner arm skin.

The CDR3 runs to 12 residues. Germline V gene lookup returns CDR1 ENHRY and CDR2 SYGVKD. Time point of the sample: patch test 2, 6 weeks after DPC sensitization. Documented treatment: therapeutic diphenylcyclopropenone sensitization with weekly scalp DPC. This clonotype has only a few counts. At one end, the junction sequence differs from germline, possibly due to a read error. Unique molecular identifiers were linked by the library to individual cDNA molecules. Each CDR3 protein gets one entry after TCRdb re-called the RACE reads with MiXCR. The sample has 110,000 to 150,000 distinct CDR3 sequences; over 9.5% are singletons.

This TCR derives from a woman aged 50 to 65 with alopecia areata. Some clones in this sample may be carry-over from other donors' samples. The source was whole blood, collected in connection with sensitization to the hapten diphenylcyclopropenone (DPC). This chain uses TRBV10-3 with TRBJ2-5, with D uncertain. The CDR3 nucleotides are TGTGCCATCGGAGACCCCGTGGAGACCCCGTACTTC. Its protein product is CAIGDPVETPYF.